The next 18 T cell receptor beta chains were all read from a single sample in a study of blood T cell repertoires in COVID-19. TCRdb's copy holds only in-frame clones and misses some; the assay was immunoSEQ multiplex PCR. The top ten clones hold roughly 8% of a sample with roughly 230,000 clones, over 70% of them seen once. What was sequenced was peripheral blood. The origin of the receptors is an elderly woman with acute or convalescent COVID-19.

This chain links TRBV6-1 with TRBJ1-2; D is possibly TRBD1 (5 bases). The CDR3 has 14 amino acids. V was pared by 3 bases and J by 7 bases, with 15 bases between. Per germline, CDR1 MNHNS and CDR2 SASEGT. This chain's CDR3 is CASSDGAGYGGYTF. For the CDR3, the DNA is TGTGCCAGCAGTGATGGGGCAGGGTATGGTGGCTACACCTTC.

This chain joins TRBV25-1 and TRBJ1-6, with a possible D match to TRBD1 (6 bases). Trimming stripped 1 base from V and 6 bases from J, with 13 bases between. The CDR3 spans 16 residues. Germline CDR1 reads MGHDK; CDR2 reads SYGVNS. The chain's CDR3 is CASSEFGADSNSPLHF. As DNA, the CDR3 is TGTGCCAGCAGTGAATTTGGGGCGGACAGTAATTCACCCCTCCACTTT.

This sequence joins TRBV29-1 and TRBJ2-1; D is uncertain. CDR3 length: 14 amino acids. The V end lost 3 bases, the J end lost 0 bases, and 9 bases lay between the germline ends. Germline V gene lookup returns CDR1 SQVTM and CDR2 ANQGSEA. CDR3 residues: CSVESVTSYNEQFF. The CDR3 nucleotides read TGCAGCGTTGAGTCGGTAACCTCCTACAATGAGCAGTTCTTC.

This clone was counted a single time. The CDR3 nucleotides read TGCGCCAGCAGCTTGGCCGCTTTAAAAACTATGAACACTGAAGCTTTCTTT. This translates into CASSLAALKTMNTEAFF. The rearrangement joins TRBV5-1 to TRBJ1-1; D not certain. V was trimmed by 0 bases and J by 0 bases, leaving 15 bases between them. Germline V gene sequence: CDR1 SGHRS, CDR2 YFSETQ. The CDR3 loop spans 17 amino acids.

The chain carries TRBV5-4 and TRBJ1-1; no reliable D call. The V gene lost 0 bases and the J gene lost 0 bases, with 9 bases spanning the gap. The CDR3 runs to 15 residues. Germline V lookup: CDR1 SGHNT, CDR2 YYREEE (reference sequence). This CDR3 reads CASSLAQELNTEAFF. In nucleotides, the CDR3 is TGTGCCAGCAGCTTGGCCCAGGAACTGAACACTGAAGCTTTCTTT. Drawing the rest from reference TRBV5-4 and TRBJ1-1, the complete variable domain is ETGVTQSPTHLIKTRGQQVTLRCSSQSGHNTVSWYQQALGQGPQFIFQYYREEENGRGNFPPRFSGLQFPNYSSELNVNALELDDSALYLCASSLAQELNTEAFFGQGTRLTVV.

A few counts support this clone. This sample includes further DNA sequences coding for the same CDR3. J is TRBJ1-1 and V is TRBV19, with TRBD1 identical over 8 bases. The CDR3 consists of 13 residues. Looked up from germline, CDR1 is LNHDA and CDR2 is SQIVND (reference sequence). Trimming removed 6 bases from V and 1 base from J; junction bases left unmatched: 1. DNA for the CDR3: TGTGCCAGTAGGGACAGGGCGAACACTGAAGCTTTCTTT. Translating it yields CASRDRANTEAFF.

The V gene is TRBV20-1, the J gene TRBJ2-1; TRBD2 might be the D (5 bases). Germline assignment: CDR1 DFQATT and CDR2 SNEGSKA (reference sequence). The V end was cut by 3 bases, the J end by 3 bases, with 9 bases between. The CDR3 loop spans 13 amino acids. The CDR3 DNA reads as TGCAGTGCTAGTGGTGGAGGCTACAATGAGCAGTTCTTC. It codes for CSASGGGYNEQFF.

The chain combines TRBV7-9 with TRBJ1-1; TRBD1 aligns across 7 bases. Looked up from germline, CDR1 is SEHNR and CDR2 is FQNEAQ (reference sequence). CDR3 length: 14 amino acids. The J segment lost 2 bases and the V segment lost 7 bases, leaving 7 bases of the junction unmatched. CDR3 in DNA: TGTGCCAGCATCCTTACAGGGGCTAACACTGAAGCTTTCTTT. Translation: CASILTGANTEAFF.

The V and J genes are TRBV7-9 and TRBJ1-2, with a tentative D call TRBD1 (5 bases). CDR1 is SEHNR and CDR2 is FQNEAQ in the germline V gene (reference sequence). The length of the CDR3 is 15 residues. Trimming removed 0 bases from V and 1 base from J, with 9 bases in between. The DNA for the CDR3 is TGTGCCAGCAGCTTAGCGTTGGGGGGTAACTATGGCTACACCTTC. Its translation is CASSLALGGNYGYTF.

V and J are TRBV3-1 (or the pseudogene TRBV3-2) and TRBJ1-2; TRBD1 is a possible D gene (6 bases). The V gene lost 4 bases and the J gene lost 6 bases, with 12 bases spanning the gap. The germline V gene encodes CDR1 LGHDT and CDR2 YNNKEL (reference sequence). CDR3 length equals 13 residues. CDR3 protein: CASSPRGIDGYTF. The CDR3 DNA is TGTGCCAGCAGCCCTAGGGGGATCGATGGCTACACCTTC.

The CDR3 coding sequence is TGTGCCAGCAGTTCCGGGACAGGGTCCTACGAGCAGTACTTC. Protein: CASSSGTGSYEQYF. This chain links TRBV6-2 or TRBV6-3 with TRBJ2-7, with 9 bases matching TRBD1. The CDR3 totals 14 residues. The junction had 2 bases not matched to a gene; V was cut back by 4 bases and J by 1 base. CDR1 is MNHEY, CDR2 SVGEGT, per germline.

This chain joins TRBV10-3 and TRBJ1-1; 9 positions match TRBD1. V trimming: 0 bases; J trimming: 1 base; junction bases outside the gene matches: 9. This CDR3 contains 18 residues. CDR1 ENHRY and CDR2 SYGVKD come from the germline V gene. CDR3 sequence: CAISESTQKQGANTEAFF. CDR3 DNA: TGTGCCATCAGTGAGTCGACCCAGAAACAGGGGGCGAACACTGAAGCTTTCTTT.

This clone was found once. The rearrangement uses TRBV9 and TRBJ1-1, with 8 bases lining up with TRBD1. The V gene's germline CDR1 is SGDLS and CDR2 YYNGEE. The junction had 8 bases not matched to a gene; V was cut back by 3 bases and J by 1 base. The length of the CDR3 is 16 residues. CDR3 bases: TGTGCCAGCAGCGGGGCCCTGACAGGGGCGAACACTGAAGCTTTCTTT. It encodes CASSGALTGANTEAFF.

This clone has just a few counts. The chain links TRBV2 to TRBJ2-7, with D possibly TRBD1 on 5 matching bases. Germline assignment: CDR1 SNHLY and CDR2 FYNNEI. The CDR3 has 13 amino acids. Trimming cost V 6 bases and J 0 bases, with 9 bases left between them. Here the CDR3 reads CASRGEGSYEQYF. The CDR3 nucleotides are TGTGCCAGCAGAGGGGAAGGCTCCTACGAGCAGTACTTC.

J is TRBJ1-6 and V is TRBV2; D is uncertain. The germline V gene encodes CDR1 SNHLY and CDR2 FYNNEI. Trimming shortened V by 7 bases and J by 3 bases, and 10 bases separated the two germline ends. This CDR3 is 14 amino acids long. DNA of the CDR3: TGTGCCAGCAAGACGGGATACTATAATTCACCCCTCCACTTT. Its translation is CASKTGYYNSPLHF.

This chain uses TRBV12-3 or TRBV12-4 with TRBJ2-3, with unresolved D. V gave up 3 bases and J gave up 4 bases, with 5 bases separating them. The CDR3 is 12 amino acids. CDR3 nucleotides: TGTGCCAGCAGTTTTAGTTCAGATACGCAGTATTTT. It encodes CASSFSSDTQYF.

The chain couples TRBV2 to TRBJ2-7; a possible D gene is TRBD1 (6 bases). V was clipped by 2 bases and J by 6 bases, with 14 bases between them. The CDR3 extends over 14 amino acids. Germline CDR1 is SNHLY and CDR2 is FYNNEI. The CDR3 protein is CASSENTGRREQYF. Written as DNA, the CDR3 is TGTGCCAGCAGTGAAAACACAGGGAGACGCGAGCAGTACTTC.

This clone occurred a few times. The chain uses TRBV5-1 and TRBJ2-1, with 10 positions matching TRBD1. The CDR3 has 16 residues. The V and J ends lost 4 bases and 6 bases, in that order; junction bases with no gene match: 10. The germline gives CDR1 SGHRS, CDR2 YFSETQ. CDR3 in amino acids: CASSGGTGAPSNEQFF. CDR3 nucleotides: TGCGCCAGCAGCGGGGGGACAGGGGCGCCAAGCAATGAGCAGTTCTTC.